This TCR beta chain was observed in a study of shared clonotypes between healthy human individuals. Study information: Researchers drew samples from two women and three men aged 18 to 49. CD4 naive cells filled three plates per donor, CD4 memory three, CD8 naive two and CD8 memory one.

As concerns this clone: Its antigen is unidentified.

This CDR3 is built from 18 residues. V was cut by 0 bases and J by 6 bases, with 21 bases left in between. Germline CDR1 MNHNS, CDR2 SASEGT. The assay was immunoSEQ multiplex PCR, and TCRdb's table has in-frame clones only and misses some. The table shows a few million clones, with over 85% occurring only once. Notes on the study in general: A limitation of the genetic and exposure-history diversity represented arose from few donors.

CD45RA+ naive and CD45RA-negative memory subsets were separated from CD4+ cells. The sequence was obtained from a man in his late teens or twenties in good health. The chain couples TRBV6-1 to TRBJ2-1; D uncertain. Material for sequencing was naive CD4+ T cells sorted from blood. Subset in this sample: CD45RA+ positively selected. The CDR3 DNA is TGTGCCAGCAGTGAAGCGATTTCTCACGGGTCTAGGGCCAATGAGCAGTTCTTC. Protein: CASSEAISHGSRANEQFF.